The clone carrying this T cell receptor beta chain is medium-sized by share. Its antigen is unknown. TCRdb reprocessed the 5' RACE reads with MiXCR, giving one entry per CDR3 protein. The sample carries 190,000 or so distinct CDR3 sequences, over 20% recorded once. The sample is drawn from a study of T-cell memory formation after mild COVID-19. At the level of the study: TCR clusters were mostly confined to one donor each. Study-level points and caveats: Among CD4+ contracting clones, most were CM and EM, and CD8+ ones EMRA. Cross-reactive memory apparently joined, as some responding clones appeared in pre-infection memory. Later expanders leaned toward CD4+, whereas clones contracting from day 15 to 85 were balanced CD4/CD8.

V lost 3 bases and J lost 4; bases outside the gene matches: 5. The CDR3 is 15 amino acids. Germline CDR1 SGHRS, CDR2 YFSETQ. The chain links TRBV5-1 to TRBJ2-7, with 12 bases fitting TRBD2. Sequencing input: PBMCs or a T cell subset sorted from them (not recorded which). This sequence was found in an adult woman who had mild COVID-19 (a few samples of this study predate the infection). Cell type and time point are not known. The CDR3: CASSSGLAGMYEQYF. CDR3 in DNA: TGCGCCAGCAGCTCCGGACTAGCGGGAATGTACGAGCAGTACTTC.